The 16 T cell receptor beta chains below all came from one sample that was sequenced in a study of response to subunit inactivated influenza vaccine. TCRdb reprocessed the RT-PCR reads with MiXCR, giving one entry per CDR3 protein. In the table there are roughly 540,000 distinct CDR3 sequences, around 21% of which are singletons. The same data also went into a second study, on T cells expressing NK-cell markers. From that report: 5'RACE template switching built TCR beta cDNA with unique molecular identifiers.

Material: CD4+ T cells sorted from PBMCs, obtained 11 to 12 days after vaccination. The receptors originated from a man aged 50 to 60 who received an inactivated influenza vaccine.

The V and J genes are TRBV21-1 and TRBJ1-5; the tabulated D call, TRBD1, remains unverified against the DNA. TRBV21-1 is recorded as a pseudogene. CDR3 size: 16 residues. DNA for the CDR3: TGTGCCAGCAGCACCCTACCGGGACGGAAGGTACAGCCCCAGCATTTT. This sequence encodes CASSTLPGRKVQPQHF.

This clonotype has a handful of counts. This CDR3 reads CASSLALDSSYEQYF. In nucleotides, the CDR3 is TGTGCCAGCAGCTTGGCTCTGGACAGCTCCTACGAGCAGTACTTC. The genes are TRBV5-6 and TRBJ2-7; a possible D gene is TRBD1 (6 bases). Germline V CDR1 and CDR2: SGHDT, YYEEEE. The CDR3 contains 15 residues. V lost 0 bases and J 0 bases, leaving 10 bases between the germline ends.

This clonotype was seen repeatedly, ten times or more. The rearrangement links TRBV7-2 to TRBJ2-5; D gene unclear. V lost 3 bases and J 4 bases, leaving 12 bases between the germline ends. The CDR3 length is 14 residues. Germline assignment: CDR1 SGHTA and CDR2 FQGNSA. The CDR3 region is CASSLLGLGETQYF. The DNA of the CDR3 is TGTGCCAGCAGCTTGCTGGGCCTTGGAGAGACCCAGTACTTC. The full variable domain, with the rest looked up from reference TRBV7-2 and TRBJ2-5, is GAGVSQSPSNKVTEKGKDVELRCDPISGHTALYWYRQSLGQGLEFLIYFQGNSAPDKSGLPSDRFSAERTGGSVSTLTIQRTQQEDSAVYLCASSLLGLGETQYFGPGTRLLVL.

This clonotype showed up many times. The chain links TRBV7-2 to TRBJ2-5; 9 nucleotides line up with TRBD1. Germline trimming cut 5 bases from V and 1 base from J; bases unmatched to any gene: 5. The CDR3 is 15 amino acids. Germline CDR1 is SGHTA and CDR2 is FQGNSA. The CDR3 loop reads CASSPGTGSQETQYF. The DNA for the CDR3 is TGTGCCAGCAGCCCCGGGACAGGGAGCCAAGAGACCCAGTACTTC.

V gene TRBV5-8 combines with J gene TRBJ1-4; tentatively, D is TRBD1 (6 bases). The CDR3 has 15 amino acids. Germline V gives CDR1 SGHTS, CDR2 YDEGEE. Deletions cut 4 bases from V and 7 bases from J, with 17 bases between. CDR3 in amino acids: CASSVGAQGSEKLFF. In DNA, the CDR3 is TGTGCCAGCAGCGTGGGGGCACAGGGTTCTGAAAAACTGTTTTTT.

V gene TRBV7-9 combines with J gene TRBJ2-1; 9 bases map to TRBD2. The CDR3 spans 17 residues. From germline, CDR1 is SEHNR and CDR2 FQNEAQ (reference sequence). V gave up 5 bases and J gave up 8 bases; unmatched junction bases: 16. CDR3 nucleotides: TGTGCCAGCAGCCCTCGGCGGTTTCCTAGCGGGATTGATGAGCAGTTCTTC. This sequence encodes CASSPRRFPSGIDEQFF.

This clonotype has a handful of counts. The CDR3 region has the DNA TGTGCCAGCAGTGCTACAGCTAGCAATCAGCCCCAGCATTTT. Amino acids: CASSATASNQPQHF. The chain is built from TRBV6-1 and TRBJ1-5; D gene unclear. V was cut by 4 bases and J by 0 bases, with 7 bases left in between. This CDR3 comprises 14 residues. The V gene's germline CDR1 is MNHNS and CDR2 SASEGT.

This clonotype was counted at least ten times. The chain links TRBV27 to TRBJ1-4; D is undetermined. The CDR3 sequence is 14 residues long. Trimming shortened V by 5 bases and J by 0 bases, and 7 bases separated the two germline ends. Germline V gives CDR1 MNHEY, CDR2 SMNVEV (reference sequence). CDR3 amino acids: CASSPTATNEKLFF. The CDR3 nucleotides read TGTGCCAGCAGTCCTACAGCAACTAATGAAAAACTGTTTTTT. The variable domain in full, with the rest retrieved from reference TRBV27 and TRBJ1-4, is EAQVTQNPRYLITVTGKKLTVTCSQNMNHEYMSWYRQDPGLGLRQIYYSMNVEVTDKGDVPEGYKVSRKEKRNFPLILESPSPNQTSLYFCASSPTATNEKLFFGSGTQLSVL.

The chain links TRBV18 to TRBJ2-6; the D is unclear. Per the germline V gene, CDR1 is KGHSH and CDR2 is LQKENI. The CDR3 loop spans 16 amino acids. V dropped 0 bases and J dropped 0 bases, with 6 bases sitting between them. The CDR3 sequence: CASSPPTSSGANVLTF. In nucleotides, the CDR3 is TGTGCCAGCTCACCACCAACAAGCTCTGGGGCCAACGTCCTGACTTTC.

Concerning this clonotype itself: It may be a read error: a sequence one base away is much more abundant. This chain uses TRBV15 with TRBJ2-3; 11 nucleotides agree with TRBD2. The CDR3 covers 19 residues. Unmatched junction bases numbered 8, after V lost 0 bases and J lost 0 bases. From germline, CDR1 is LNHNV and CDR2 YYDKDF (reference sequence). The CDR3 spells CATSREGTSGLSSTDTQYF. The CDR3 DNA reads as TGTGCCACCAGCAGAGAGGGGACTAGCGGCCTAAGTAGCACAGATACGCAGTATTTT. The full variable domain, with the rest looked up from reference TRBV15 and TRBJ2-3, is DAMVIQNPRYQVTQFGKPVTLSCSQTLNHNVMYWYQQKSSQAPKLLFHYYDKDFNNEADTPDNFQSRRPNTSFCFLDIRSPGLGDTAMYLCATSREGTSGLSSTDTQYFGPGTRLTVL.

This chain joins TRBV5-5 and TRBJ1-1; D is ambiguous. The CDR3 runs 12 residues. Germline values: CDR1 SGHKS, CDR2 YYEKEE (reference sequence). The V gene lost 0 bases and the J gene lost 3 bases, with 3 bases spanning the gap. CDR3 DNA sequence: TGTGCCAGCAGCTTGGCGTACACTGAAGCTTTCTTT. It translates to CASSLAYTEAFF.

This clonotype has at least ten counts. Germline is not matched at one junction end, which may reflect a read error. This chain joins TRBV5-1 and TRBJ1-2; 10 nucleotides line up with TRBD1. The CDR3 is 14 amino acids. Germline CDR1 SGHRS, CDR2 YFSETQ. The CDR3: CASSLGQGIYGYTF. CDR3 bases: TGTGCCAGCAGTTTGGGACAGGGGATCTATGGCTACACCTTC.

The chain couples TRBV27 to TRBJ2-2; D remains ambiguous. V dropped 5 bases and J dropped 1 base, with 5 bases sitting between them. The CDR3 is made up of 13 amino acids. Germline CDR1 reads MNHEY; CDR2 reads SMNVEV (reference sequence). In nucleotides, the CDR3 is TGTGCCAGCAGTGGTTTGAACACCGGGGAGCTGTTTTTT. It yields the protein CASSGLNTGELFF.

There are a few counts of this clonotype. The rearrangement uses TRBV7-3 and TRBJ2-1; D is ambiguous. The CDR3 sequence is 13 residues long. Trimming cost V 3 bases and J 8 bases, with 11 bases left between them. The germline V gene encodes CDR1 SGHTA and CDR2 FQGTGA. The CDR3 bases are TGTGCCAGCAGCTTTGTCCAGACGGATGAGCAGTTCTTC. Translating it yields CASSFVQTDEQFF.

This chain connects TRBV5-8 to TRBJ2-3, with 7 bases lining up with TRBD2. J lost 1 base, V lost 2 bases, and 10 bases had no gene match. The CDR3 length is 17 residues. Germline V CDR1 and CDR2: SGHTS, YDEGEE. CDR3 nucleotides: TGTGCCAGCAGCTTAGGAAAGCGGGGATCTCGCACAGATACGCAGTATTTT. Translation: CASSLGKRGSRTDTQYF.

This clonotype occurred many times. The rearrangement joins TRBV15 to TRBJ2-3, with 8 bases lining up with TRBD1. CDR1 is LNHNV and CDR2 is YYDKDF in the germline V gene (reference sequence). The CDR3 consists of 18 residues. After removal of 0 bases from V and 1 base from J, the junction contained 9 bases not matched to a gene. The CDR3 sequence is CATSRDRGRFMGTDTQYF. The CDR3 DNA is TGTGCCACCAGCAGAGACAGGGGGCGATTTATGGGCACAGATACGCAGTATTTT.